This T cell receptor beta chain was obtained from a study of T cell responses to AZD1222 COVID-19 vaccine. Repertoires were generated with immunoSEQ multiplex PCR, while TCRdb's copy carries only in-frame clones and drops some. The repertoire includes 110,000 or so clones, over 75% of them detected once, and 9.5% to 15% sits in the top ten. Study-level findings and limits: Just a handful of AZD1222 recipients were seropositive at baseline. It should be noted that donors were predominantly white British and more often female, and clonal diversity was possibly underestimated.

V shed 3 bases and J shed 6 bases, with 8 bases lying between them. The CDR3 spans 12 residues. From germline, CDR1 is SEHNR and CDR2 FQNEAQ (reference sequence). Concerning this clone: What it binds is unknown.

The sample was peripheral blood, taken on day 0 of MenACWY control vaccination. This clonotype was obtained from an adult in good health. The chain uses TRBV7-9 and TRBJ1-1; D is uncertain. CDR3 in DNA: TGTGCCAGCAGCTTCCCGGGCGCTGAAGCTTTCTTT. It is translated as CASSFPGAEAFF.